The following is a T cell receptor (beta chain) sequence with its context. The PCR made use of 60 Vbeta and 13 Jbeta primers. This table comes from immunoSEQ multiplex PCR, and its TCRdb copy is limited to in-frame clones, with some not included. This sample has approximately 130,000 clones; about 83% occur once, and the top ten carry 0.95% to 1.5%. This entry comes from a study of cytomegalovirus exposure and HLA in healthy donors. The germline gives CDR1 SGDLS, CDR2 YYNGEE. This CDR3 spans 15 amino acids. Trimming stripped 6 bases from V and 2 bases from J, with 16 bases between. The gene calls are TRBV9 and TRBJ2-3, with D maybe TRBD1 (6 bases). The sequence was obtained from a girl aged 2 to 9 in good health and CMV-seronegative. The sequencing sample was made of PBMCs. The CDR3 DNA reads TGTGCCAGCACCGTGGGGGCAGGACACACAGATACGCAGTATTTT. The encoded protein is CASTVGAGHTDTQYF.